The next 17 T cell receptor beta chains were all read from a single sample in a study of shared clonotypes between healthy human individuals. The data were produced by immunoSEQ multiplex PCR, yet TCRdb's version contains in-frame clones alone and is incomplete. The sample gives 2 million to 2.5 million clones, more than 80% of which show up once; approximately 0.4% is in the top ten. The material sequenced was naive CD4+ T cells from PBMCs. Regarding subset: CD45RA+ positively selected. All receptors derive from a man younger than 30 in good health. Some clones in this sample may be carry-over from other donors' samples.

The V and J genes are TRBV5-1 and TRBJ2-2; tentative D call: TRBD2 (6 bases). This CDR3 comprises 16 residues. Germline-derived CDR1 and CDR2 are SGHRS and YFSETQ. V lost 1 base and J 5 bases, leaving 15 bases between the germline ends. CDR3 coding DNA: TGCGCCAGCAGCTTGATCTGGCGGGAACCGACCGGGGAGCTGTTTTTT. It codes for CASSLIWREPTGELFF. Combining the CDR3 with reference TRBV5-1 and TRBJ2-2 gives the whole variable domain KAGVTQTPRYLIKTRGQQVTLSCSPISGHRSVSWYQQTPGQGLQFLFEYFSETQRNKGNFPGRFSGRQFSNSRSEMNVSTLELGDSALYLCASSLIWREPTGELFFGEGSRLTVL.

Here the CDR3 reads CASSNSPGQRGPEAFF. The CDR3 DNA sequence: TGTGCCAGTAGTAACTCCCCGGGCCAGCGGGGTCCTGAAGCTTTCTTT. This chain uses TRBV19 with TRBJ1-1; D is unresolved. Trimming took off 4 bases at V and 6 bases at J, with 21 bases between the two ends. The CDR3 spans 16 residues. Germline CDR1 LNHDA, CDR2 SQIVND (reference sequence).

The rearrangement uses TRBV29-1 and TRBJ2-5; weak D call: TRBD2 (5 bases). The V end lost 6 bases, the J end lost 4 bases, and 21 bases lay between the germline ends. CDR1 and CDR2 (germline): SQVTM, ANQGSEA. CDR3 length: 15 amino acids. Written as DNA, the CDR3 is TGCAGCGTCGTTCCTCCGGAGGACCAAGGAGAGACCCAGTACTTC. Translated, it gives CSVVPPEDQGETQYF.

The chain combines TRBV11-2 with TRBJ1-2, with D uncertain. Germline assignment: CDR1 SGHAT and CDR2 FQNNGV. The germline V and J ends were trimmed by 1 base and 3 bases, with 6 bases remaining between them. CDR3 length: 13 residues. The CDR3, as DNA: TGTGCCAGCAGCTTAGCGCTGGACTATGGCTACACCTTC. It encodes CASSLALDYGYTF.

Details on this clone: Within the sample, other DNA sequences also encode this same CDR3. The chain employs TRBV6-6 and TRBJ2-1; possible D gene TRBD1, 6 bases. CDR3 length: 15 amino acids. V gave up 5 bases and J gave up 0 bases, with 11 bases separating them. CDR1 MNHNY and CDR2 SVGAGI come from the germline V gene (reference sequence). The CDR3 DNA follows: TGTGCCAGCAGTGCTCAGGGGAGCTCCTACAATGAGCAGTTCTTC. Translation gives CASSAQGSSYNEQFF.

This chain links TRBV27 with TRBJ2-1; D is perhaps TRBD1 (5 bases). This CDR3 is 15 amino acids long. Germline V gene sequence: CDR1 MNHEY, CDR2 SMNVEV (reference sequence). The ends were cut back, 0 bases at V and 5 bases at J, with 11 bases in the middle. The CDR3 DNA reads TGTGCCAGCAGTTTATCCCAGGGTAGAGACAATGAGCAGTTCTTC. Translated, it gives CASSLSQGRDNEQFF.

The chain uses TRBV4-2 and TRBJ1-3, with a tentative D call TRBD1 (5 bases). The CDR3 length is 16 residues. The ends were cut back, 3 bases at V and 4 bases at J, with 16 bases in the middle. Germline-derived CDR1 and CDR2 are LGHNA and YNFKEQ. CDR3 sequence: CASSQLDWDAGNTIYF. The CDR3 bases are TGTGCCAGCAGCCAGCTCGACTGGGACGCAGGAAACACCATATATTTT.

The rearrangement joins TRBV9 to TRBJ2-1; 8 positions agree with TRBD2. This CDR3 contains 15 residues. The V gene end was trimmed by 10 bases and the J gene end by 2 bases; junction bases not matched to a gene: 11. Germline CDR1 and CDR2: SGDLS and YYNGEE. The CDR3 DNA reads as TGTGCCTCCAATGCGGGGGGTAAAACCTACAATGAGCAGTTCTTC. It codes for CASNAGGKTYNEQFF.

The genes are TRBV9 and TRBJ1-2; 9 bases fit TRBD1. V trimming: 0 bases; J trimming: 8 bases; junction bases outside the gene matches: 8. From germline, CDR1 is SGDLS and CDR2 YYNGEE. The CDR3 has 15 amino acids. The CDR3 region is CASSVGRTGALGYTF. CDR3 nucleotides: TGTGCCAGCAGCGTAGGGCGGACAGGGGCCCTCGGCTACACCTTC.

The chain recombines TRBV28 with TRBJ2-5; D perhaps matches TRBD2 (8 bases). The CDR3 spans 16 residues. The germline V and J ends were trimmed by 6 bases and 5 bases, with 22 bases remaining between them. Looked up from germline, CDR1 is MDHEN and CDR2 is SYDVKM. CDR3 protein: CASSSAGTRGGETQYF. In DNA form, the CDR3 reads TGTGCCAGCAGCAGCGCCGGGACTAGAGGGGGCGAGACCCAGTACTTC.

The chain is built from TRBV4-3 and TRBJ2-3, with a weak D call TRBD2 (5 bases). This CDR3 region has 15 residues. V dropped 1 base and J dropped 2 bases, with 10 bases sitting between them. Per germline, CDR1 LGHNA and CDR2 YSLEER. Here the CDR3 reads CASSQGGADTDTQYF. The CDR3 region has the DNA TGCGCCAGCAGCCAAGGGGGAGCGGACACAGATACGCAGTATTTT.

The chain has TRBV6-1 and TRBJ2-1; possible D gene TRBD1, 6 bases. Germline V CDR1 and CDR2: MNHNS, SASEGT. This CDR3 has 16 residues. Trimming took off 0 bases at V and 7 bases at J, with 16 bases between the two ends. CDR3 in amino acids: CASSEAWAPQGNEQFF. CDR3 DNA sequence: TGTGCCAGCAGTGAAGCGTGGGCGCCCCAGGGGAATGAGCAGTTCTTC.

The rearrangement joins TRBV7-6 to TRBJ1-1; D is ambiguous. The CDR3 extends over 14 amino acids. V gave up 3 bases and J gave up 1 base, with 9 bases separating them. The germline CDR1 and CDR2 sequences are SGHVS and FNYEAQ. Here the CDR3 DNA reads TGTGCCAGCAGCTTCCTGACACAGAACACTGAAGCTTTCTTT. Its protein is CASSFLTQNTEAFF.

This rearrangement joins TRBV5-3 to TRBJ1-5; TRBD1 is a possible D gene (5 bases). TRBV5-3 is an ORF, with its function uncertain. The CDR3 runs 16 residues. Trimming took off 8 bases at V and 0 bases at J, with 18 bases between the two ends. As DNA, the CDR3 is TGTGCCAGTTCCTTCGGGACGGAATATAGCAATCAGCCCCAGCATTTT. Protein: CASSFGTEYSNQPQHF.

This clone was picked up one time. This chain connects TRBV19 to TRBJ2-6; D unclear. Trimming left V 5 bases short and J 10 bases short, with 9 bases between. This CDR3 contains 12 residues. CDR1 and CDR2 from the germline V gene are LNHDA and SQIVND (reference sequence). As DNA, the CDR3 is TGTGCCAGTAGTTATGTAAATAACGTCCTGACTTTC. Translation: CASSYVNNVLTF. The full variable domain, rest sourced from reference TRBV19 and TRBJ2-6, is DGGITQSPKYLFRKEGQNVTLSCEQNLNHDAMYWYRQDPGQGLRLIYYSQIVNDFQKGDIAEGYSVSREKKESFPLTVTSAQKNPTAFYLCASSYVNNVLTFGAGSRLTVL.

V and J are TRBV9 and TRBJ1-3; D gene unclear. V shed 0 bases and J shed 3 bases, with 19 bases lying between them. The CDR3 consists of 18 residues. From germline, CDR1 is SGDLS and CDR2 YYNGEE. Written as DNA, the CDR3 is TGTGCCAGCAGCGTAGCAGTGGGTTATGGCCTCGGTGGAAACACCATATATTTT. It yields the protein CASSVAVGYGLGGNTIYF.

For this clone: This could be a read error, since a much larger clone is one nucleotide away. In the same sample, other DNA sequences code for this CDR3. This rearrangement joins TRBV2 to TRBJ2-5; D call uncertain. The V gene lost 4 bases and the J gene lost 4 bases, with 1 base spanning the gap. This CDR3 region has 10 residues. CDR1 and CDR2 from the germline V gene are SNHLY and FYNNEI. The chain's CDR3 is CASSVETQYF. The CDR3 DNA reads as TGTGCCAGCAGTGTAGAGACCCAGTACTTC.